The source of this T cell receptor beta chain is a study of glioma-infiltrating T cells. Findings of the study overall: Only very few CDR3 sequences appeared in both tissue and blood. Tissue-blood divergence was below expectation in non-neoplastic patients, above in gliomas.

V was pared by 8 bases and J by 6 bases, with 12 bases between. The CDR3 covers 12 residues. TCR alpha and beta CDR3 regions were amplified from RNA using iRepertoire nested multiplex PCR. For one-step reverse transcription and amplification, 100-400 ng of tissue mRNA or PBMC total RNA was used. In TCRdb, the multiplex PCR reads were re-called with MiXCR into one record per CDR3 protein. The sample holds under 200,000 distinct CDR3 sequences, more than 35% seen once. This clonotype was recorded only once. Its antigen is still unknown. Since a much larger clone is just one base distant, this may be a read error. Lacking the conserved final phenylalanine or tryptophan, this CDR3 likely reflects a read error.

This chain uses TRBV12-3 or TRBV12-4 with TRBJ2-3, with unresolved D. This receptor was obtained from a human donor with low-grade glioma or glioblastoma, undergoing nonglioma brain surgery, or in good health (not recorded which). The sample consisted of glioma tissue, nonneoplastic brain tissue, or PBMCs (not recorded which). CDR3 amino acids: CASRSPTDTQYL. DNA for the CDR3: TGTGCCAGCCGGTCCCCTACGGATACGCAGTATTTA.